The 26 T cell receptor beta chains listed next were all sequenced from one sample in a study of T cells after yellow fever vaccination. In TCRdb, the 5' RACE reads were re-called with MiXCR into one record per CDR3 protein. The sample includes 150,000 to 200,000 distinct CDR3 sequences, approximately 6.2% of them seen just once. Specimen: CD4+ T cells sorted from PBMCs, collected on the day of the first yellow fever vaccination. The receptors shown here come from a man aged 18 to 35 who received the YFV17D yellow fever vaccine.

This clonotype was found many times. The chain employs TRBV5-1 and TRBJ2-2; D unresolved. The germline V gene has CDR1 SGHRS and CDR2 YFSETQ. The CDR3 extends over 15 amino acids. The V end lost 1 base, the J end lost 7 bases, and 14 bases lay between the germline ends. The CDR3, as DNA: TGCGCCAGCAGCTTGCGGTCCGCTGGGGACGGGGAGCTGTTTTTT. Amino acid sequence: CASSLRSAGDGELFF.

Many counts were recorded for this clonotype. The genes are TRBV7-2 and TRBJ2-3, with D perhaps TRBD1 (6 bases). V gave up 1 base and J gave up 5 bases, with 10 bases separating them. CDR3 length: 14 residues. Germline V CDR1 and CDR2: SGHTA, FQGNSA. The CDR3, as DNA: TGTGCCAGCAGCTTAGGGGGGCCCGGAGATACGCAGTATTTT. This sequence encodes CASSLGGPGDTQYF. Full variable domain (outside the CDR3, taken from reference TRBV7-2 and TRBJ2-3): GAGVSQSPSNKVTEKGKDVELRCDPISGHTALYWYRQSLGQGLEFLIYFQGNSAPDKSGLPSDRFSAERTGGSVSTLTIQRTQQEDSAVYLCASSLGGPGDTQYFGPGTRLTVL.

This clonotype has just a few counts. V usage is TRBV18 and J usage is TRBJ1-5, with D hard to call. The V and J ends lost 6 bases and 5 bases respectively, with 11 bases between them. CDR1 is KGHSH, CDR2 LQKENI, per germline. CDR3 length: 13 amino acids. This CDR3 is CASSRSVDQPQHF. The CDR3 bases are TGTGCCAGCTCCCGTTCTGTAGATCAGCCCCAGCATTTT.

CDR3 coding DNA: TGTGCCAGCAGCTATGGGGACGAAAATAGCAATCAGCCCCAGCATTTT. Protein: CASSYGDENSNQPQHF. The chain uses TRBV12-3 or TRBV12-4 and TRBJ1-5, with D possibly TRBD1 on 5 matching bases. The CDR3 runs 16 residues. Between the trimmed V and J ends, which lost 6 bases and 0 bases, there was a span of 15 bases.

This clonotype was counted many times. V usage is TRBV28 and J usage is TRBJ1-5, with D hard to call. Trimming removed 3 bases at V and 0 bases at J, with 9 bases between. CDR1 and CDR2 (germline): MDHEN, SYDVKM. CDR3 size: 15 residues. The CDR3 loop reads CASSLWSYSNQPQHF. CDR3 nucleotides: TGTGCCAGCAGTTTGTGGAGCTATAGCAATCAGCCCCAGCATTTT.

This clonotype was seen many times. At one of its ends the junction is not consistent with the germline gene, which may arise from a read error. This chain connects TRBV5-1 to TRBJ2-3; the match to TRBD2 covers 7 bases. The CDR3 consists of 14 residues. The germline CDR1 and CDR2 sequences are SGHRS and YFSETQ. The CDR3 reads CASSPRGGTDTQYF. As DNA, the CDR3 is TGTGCCAGCAGCCCTCGGGGGGGCACAGATACGCAGTATTTT.

In its sample, this clonotype was seen a few times. The J gene is TRBJ1-3, the V gene TRBV2; unclear D gene. Germline V lookup: CDR1 SNHLY, CDR2 FYNNEI. The CDR3 runs 11 residues. Trimming took off 5 bases at V and 7 bases at J, with 6 bases between the two ends. CDR3 bases: TGTGCCAGCAGTATTATGAACACCATATATTTT. Protein sequence: CASSIMNTIYF.

This clonotype occurred many times. The V and J genes are TRBV18 and TRBJ2-3; 7 positions agree with TRBD2. V was clipped by 0 bases and J by 2 bases; unmatched bases: 5. Germline lookup yields CDR1 KGHSH and CDR2 LQKENI. CDR3 length: 16 amino acids. CDR3 in amino acids: CASSPPSGVHTDTQYF. In DNA, the CDR3 is TGTGCCAGCTCACCACCCAGCGGGGTACACACAGATACGCAGTATTTT.

The chain couples TRBV30 to TRBJ2-5, with TRBD2 matching over 9 bases. Unmatched junction bases numbered 9, after V lost 5 bases and J lost 5 bases. The CDR3 runs to 14 residues. Germline V gene data show CDR1 as GTSNPN and CDR2 as SVGIG (reference sequence). This CDR3 is CAWSAGLAFETQYF. In DNA form, the CDR3 reads TGTGCCTGGTCGGCGGGACTAGCTTTCGAGACCCAGTACTTC.

This chain connects TRBV18 to TRBJ2-1; TRBD2 agrees at 8 bases. Germline CDR1 is KGHSH and CDR2 is LQKENI. This CDR3 comprises 17 residues. V was clipped by 3 bases and J by 0 bases; unmatched bases: 7. CDR3 sequence: CASSPRGGSSSYNEQFF. CDR3 nucleotide sequence: TGTGCCAGCTCACCTCGGGGGGGGTCGAGCTCCTACAATGAGCAGTTCTTC.

This clonotype has a count of ten or more. This chain connects TRBV3-1 to TRBJ2-5; D not certain. Germline lookup yields CDR1 LGHDT and CDR2 YNNKEL (reference sequence). Deletions cut 1 base from V and 6 bases from J, with 15 bases between. The CDR3 contains 15 residues. CDR3 nucleotides: TGTGCCAGCAGCCAAGTAAGAGAGCTTCGGCAGACCCAGTACTTC. Protein sequence: CASSQVRELRQTQYF.

This clonotype was seen a few times. This chain uses TRBV6-5 with TRBJ2-1; 8 nucleotides align to TRBD2. Germline V gives CDR1 MNHEY, CDR2 SVGAGI. Germline trimming cut 0 bases from V and 5 bases from J; bases unmatched to any gene: 12. The CDR3 extends over 18 amino acids. Here the CDR3 reads CASSYSITGGVLNNEQFF. CDR3 coding DNA: TGTGCCAGCAGTTACTCGATAACCGGGGGGGTCCTTAACAATGAGCAGTTCTTC.

J is TRBJ2-3 and V is TRBV15, with 11 bases lining up with TRBD2. V dropped 1 base and J dropped 4; count of bases not matched to a gene: 10. The CDR3 has 18 amino acids. Germline V CDR1 and CDR2: LNHNV, YYDKDF (reference sequence). The CDR3 nucleotides are TGTGCCACCAGCAGAGGGGCTCTAGCGGGGGGCATTCCAGATACGCAGTATTTT. Amino acids: CATSRGALAGGIPDTQYF.

This clonotype has more than one count but fewer than ten. The rearrangement joins TRBV3-1 to TRBJ1-6; TRBD1 aligns across 8 bases. This CDR3 contains 16 residues. Germline-derived CDR1 and CDR2 are LGHDT and YNNKEL (reference sequence). The ends lost 4 bases at V and 9 bases at J; junction bases unmatched: 11. CDR3 nucleotide sequence: TGTGCCAGCAGCCTTTGGGGCAGGGGGCAAAGTTCACCCCTCCACTTT. It is translated as CASSLWGRGQSSPLHF.

This clonotype was detected many times. This rearrangement joins TRBV2 to TRBJ1-5; 9 nucleotides line up with TRBD1. With 6 bases clipped from V and 1 base from J, the junction kept 7 bases outside the gene matches. CDR1 and CDR2 (germline): SNHLY, FYNNEI. The CDR3 is 16 amino acids. CDR3 sequence: CASRGTGYRSNQPQHF. The CDR3 DNA follows: TGTGCCAGCAGAGGGACAGGGTATCGAAGCAATCAGCCCCAGCATTTT.

The gene calls are TRBV25-1 and TRBJ1-3; weak D call: TRBD1 (5 bases). This CDR3 is built from 17 residues. V gave up 1 base and J gave up 4 bases, with 17 bases separating them. The germline CDR1 and CDR2 sequences are MGHDK and SYGVNS. The CDR3 DNA reads TGTGCCAGCAGTGAATCGACAGCCAATGAGGGCGGAAACACCATATATTTT. It specifies CASSESTANEGGNTIYF.

The chain links TRBV5-1 to TRBJ2-3, with unresolved D. Between the trimmed V and J ends, which lost 4 bases and 5 bases, there was a span of 11 bases. From germline, CDR1 is SGHRS and CDR2 YFSETQ. This CDR3 is 13 amino acids long. CDR3 coding DNA: TGCGCCAGCAGCCGAACGGCCAAAGATACGCAGTATTTT. It specifies CASSRTAKDTQYF.

This clonotype was seen many times. The chain couples TRBV6-5 to TRBJ1-2; a weak D match, TRBD1 (5 bases). The CDR3 sequence is 14 residues long. V was clipped by 0 bases and J by 4 bases, with 9 bases between them. Per germline, CDR1 MNHEY and CDR2 SVGAGI. CDR3 bases: TGTGCCAGCAGTTACTCGGGGCAGTCCTATGGCTACACCTTC. Amino acids: CASSYSGQSYGYTF.

Turning to this clonotype: A much bigger clone sits one base away, suggesting this may be a read error. This chain connects TRBV6-5 to TRBJ2-3; no definite D call. The CDR3 is 11 amino acids. With 2 bases removed from V and 4 bases from J, the gap between germline ends came to 1 base. Germline lookup yields CDR1 MNHEY and CDR2 SVGAGI. The CDR3 spells CASSYADTQYF. In DNA, the CDR3 is TGTGCCAGCAGTTACGCAGATACGCAGTATTTT.

This clonotype was seen many times. The chain uses TRBV9 and TRBJ1-6; 7 positions match TRBD1. Trimming took 3 bases from V and 4 from J; bases not matched to a gene: 1. The CDR3 sequence is 14 residues long. Germline CDR1 SGDLS, CDR2 YYNGEE. CDR3 in amino acids: CASSEGQYNSPLHF. DNA of the CDR3: TGTGCCAGCAGCGAGGGACAGTATAATTCACCCCTCCACTTT. Full variable domain (outside the CDR3, taken from reference TRBV9 and TRBJ1-6): DSGVTQTPKHLITATGQRVTLRCSPRSGDLSVYWYQQSLDQGLQFLIQYYNGEERAKGNILERFSAQQFPDLHSELNLSSLELGDSALYFCASSEGQYNSPLHFGNGTRLTVT.

This clonotype was seen at least ten times. V and J are TRBV7-8 and TRBJ2-2, with TRBD2 identical over 7 bases. J lost 0 bases, V lost 4 bases, and 11 bases had no gene match. Germline V gene data show CDR1 as SGHVS and CDR2 as FQNEAQ. The CDR3 covers 18 residues. Here the CDR3 reads CASSSTGTTKANTGELFF. CDR3 in DNA: TGTGCCAGCAGCTCAACCGGGACTACCAAGGCGAACACCGGGGAGCTGTTTTTT.

The CDR3 nucleotides read TGTGCCAGCAGCCCCTCCCGGCAGATCAATCAGCCCCAGCATTTT. The encoded protein is CASSPSRQINQPQHF. V gene TRBV27 combines with J gene TRBJ1-5; D is undetermined. Per the germline V gene, CDR1 is MNHEY and CDR2 is SMNVEV (reference sequence). CDR3 length equals 15 residues. Trimming removed 6 bases at V and 3 bases at J, with 15 bases between.

This rearrangement joins TRBV12-3 or TRBV12-4 to TRBJ1-1, with 7 positions matching TRBD1. The CDR3 runs 14 residues. The J segment lost 4 bases and the V segment lost 6 bases, leaving 8 bases of the junction unmatched. Written as DNA, the CDR3 is TGTGCCAGCAGGACACAGGGGATTAGCACTGAAGCTTTCTTT. Its protein is CASRTQGISTEAFF.

The chain carries TRBV6-5 and TRBJ1-5, with 10 bases lining up with TRBD1. The CDR3 has 14 amino acids. Germline values: CDR1 MNHEY, CDR2 SVGAGI. V gave up 8 bases and J gave up 7 bases; unmatched junction bases: 8. The CDR3 coding sequence is TGTGCCAGCCATGGGACAGGGGAAGGGCAGCCCCAGCATTTT. Its protein product is CASHGTGEGQPQHF.

In this sample, this clonotype turned up many times. The rearrangement uses TRBV30 and TRBJ1-2; 10 bases are a match to TRBD1. CDR1 is GTSNPN and CDR2 is SVGIG in the germline V gene (reference sequence). Trimming removed 3 bases from V and 8 bases from J; junction bases left unmatched: 6. The CDR3 loop spans 13 amino acids. CDR3 loop: CAWSAGQGGGYTF. In DNA form, the CDR3 reads TGTGCCTGGAGCGCCGGACAGGGGGGAGGCTACACCTTC.

This clonotype was counted only a few times. The chain combines TRBV2 with TRBJ1-3; the D gene is possibly TRBD1 (5 bases). Germline-derived CDR1 and CDR2 are SNHLY and FYNNEI. The CDR3 consists of 17 residues. With 4 bases removed from V and 2 bases from J, the gap between germline ends came to 18 bases. DNA of the CDR3: TGTGCCAGCAGTGCAGGCGGGACTCTTAGGACTGGAAACACCATATATTTT. Translated: CASSAGGTLRTGNTIYF.